This T cell receptor beta chain is from a study of blood T cell repertoires in COVID-19 (dated by TCRdb to the early 2020s). Regarding the complete study: Samples from collaborators originated in the United States, Italy and Spain and spanned both the acute and convalescent phases of COVID-19. The material from the prospective study consisted of cDNA or gDNA derived from T cells, B-cell-depleted T cells, or PBMCs. Deeply sampled blood TCRbeta repertoires from subjects exposed to, actively infected with, or recovered from COVID-19 were included in the dataset. The repertoires were released in a freely available public database intended as a resource for research on the immune response to SARS-CoV-2. The samples were drawn from the first 160 participants of the ongoing ImmuneRACE study and from about 1,200 subjects provided by 6 global collaborators. The sample metadata nearly always contained a de-identified subject ID, COVID-19 status, age in years and sex. HLA class I and class II types, where available, came from metadata supplied by the sample provider rather than from assay-based typing. Paper-wide results and their limitations: Clinical and demographic metadata were provided uncurated, with the amount varying by source and participant.

The CDR3, cysteine through phenylalanine, is 14 amino acids long. Only the CDR3 part of the read is kept: 42 bases, read in frame from the first base. V lost 7 bases and J lost 7 bases, and the count of bases not matched to a germline gene is 4. The germline V gene yields MNHEY for CDR1 and SVGAGI for CDR2. This clone appeared once. No cognate antigen has been identified for it. No much larger clonotype is one base removed from it; base qualities were not supplied. The immunoSEQ Assay, a bias-controlled multiplex PCR, was used to amplify TCRbeta CDR3 regions from genomic DNA. The paper's data handling went like this. Within the assay, amplification of reference gene primers was used to estimate how many nucleated cells each sample contained. Sequence reads were collapsed and filtered to measure the absolute abundance of every unique TCRbeta CDR3 rearrangement. For each sample, productive Simpson clonality was calculated by taking the square root of Simpson's diversity index across productive rearrangements. The table was pulled from immuneACCESS by TCRdb, which kept in-frame rearrangements only. Such tables lose some clones; where checked, under half of the loss comes from unresolved V genes, and the rest has no known cause. D and trimming come from the DNA, and the V and J calls and clone size come from that table. The sample yields about 26,000 clones; 60% to 70% were counted once. The top ten clones comprise approximately 6.8% of the sample.

Collaborating institutions collected whole blood in K2EDTA tubes following their own protocols. Collaborator samples were shipped for TCRbeta analysis as frozen whole blood, isolated PBMCs, or DNA extracted from either sample type. Sequencing was carried out using peripheral blood. The rearranged chain carries TRBV6-5 and TRBJ2-2; TRBD1 agrees with 12 junctional bases. The origin of this receptor is a man in his 60s with active or convalescent COVID-19. The DNA is TGTGCCAGCACCGGGACAGGGGGCATCGGGGAGCTGTTTTTT. The resulting protein is CASTGTGGIGELFF.